The present TCR beta chain was sequenced within a study of metastatic and nonmetastatic thyroid tumors. Trimming cost V 4 bases and J 4 bases; bases outside gene matches: 8. The CDR3 sequence is 15 residues long. CDR1 is LGHDT, CDR2 YNNKEL, per germline (reference sequence). Each patient went into thyroid surgery without having received any treatment. TCRdb reassembled clones from the PCR reads with MiXCR. Of approximately 17,000 clones listed, 27% are singletons. The chain combines TRBV3-1 with TRBJ2-7; 9 nucleotides match TRBD1. Sequenced material: adjacent normal tissue. This TCR derives from a female donor with papillary thyroid cancer or a benign thyroid nodule (not recorded which). Some clones in this sample may be carry-over from other donors' samples. The CDR3 loop is CASSLRTGGGYEQYF. The DNA for the CDR3 is TGTGCCAGCAGCCTCAGAACAGGGGGCGGTTACGAGCAGTACTTC.